Included here is one TCR beta chain sequence, with context. Its antigen remains unknown. The length of the CDR3 is 14 residues. From germline, CDR1 is SGHTA and CDR2 FQGNSA. This sample is part of a study of CXCR3-negative and CXCR3-positive naive CD8 T cells. General study findings and limits: Naive subsets had comparable surface CD5; TCR strength was inferred from TRB CDR3 properties. Much lower diversity was found in memory CD8+ cells, while both naive subsets had comparably high diversity.

The authors made the TRB cDNA libraries by 5' RACE using UMI labels. Following a re-call of the 5' RACE reads, TCRdb has one entry per CDR3 protein and lacks DNA. The sample has about 40,000 distinct CDR3 sequences; the top ten hold roughly a tenth. The sample consisted of memory CD8+ T cells from blood. This TCR derives from a human donor in good health. Some clones in this sample may be carry-over from other donors' samples. V and J are TRBV7-2 and TRBJ1-5. CDR3 loop: CASSFARGNQPQHF.